This TCR beta chain was identified during a study of CD8+ T cells in alopecia areata. Study summary: Using the percentage of affected scalp area, treated patients' severity was scored.

RNA extraction and reverse transcription yielded cDNA as sequencing template. Profiling relied on immunoSEQ multiplex PCR, and the TCRdb table lists in-frame clones only, not all of them. The repertoire includes about 180,000 clones, roughly 60% of them detected once, and under 20% sits in the top ten. To note about this clone: Its antigen remains unidentified.

With 6 bases removed from V and 5 bases from J, the gap between germline ends came to 13 bases. Germline-derived CDR1 and CDR2 are SEHNR and FQNEAQ (reference sequence). The CDR3 length is 13 residues. Study-wide points: Higher clonality and more expanded CD8+ clones appeared in lesional than normal scalp.

Treatment denoted: oral pan-JAK inhibitor, 5-10 mg twice daily. Cell sorting on a FACSAria was used to separate CD4+ and CD8+ T cells from the PBMCs. This TCR came from a human donor with alopecia areata. The genes are TRBV7-9 and TRBJ2-5, with a possible D match to TRBD2 (5 bases). Sample: CD4+ T cells sorted from blood, taken between weeks 55 and 70, from a patient treated with tofacitinib. In DNA, the CDR3 is TGTGCCAGCAGGATGGAGGTATCGGAGACCCAGTACTTC. Amino acids: CASRMEVSETQYF.